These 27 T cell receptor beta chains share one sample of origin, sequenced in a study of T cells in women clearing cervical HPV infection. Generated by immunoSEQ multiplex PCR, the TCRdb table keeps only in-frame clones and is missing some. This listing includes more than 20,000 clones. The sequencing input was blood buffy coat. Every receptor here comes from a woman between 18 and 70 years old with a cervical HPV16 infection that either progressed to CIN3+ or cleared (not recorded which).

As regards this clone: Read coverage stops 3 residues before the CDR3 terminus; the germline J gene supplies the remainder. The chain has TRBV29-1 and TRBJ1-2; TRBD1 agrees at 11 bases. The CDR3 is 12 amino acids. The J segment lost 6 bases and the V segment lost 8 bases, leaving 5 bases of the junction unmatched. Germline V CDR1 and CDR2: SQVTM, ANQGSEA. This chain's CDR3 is CSSRGQGDGYTF. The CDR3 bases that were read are TGCAGCTCAAGGGGACAGGGGGATGGC.

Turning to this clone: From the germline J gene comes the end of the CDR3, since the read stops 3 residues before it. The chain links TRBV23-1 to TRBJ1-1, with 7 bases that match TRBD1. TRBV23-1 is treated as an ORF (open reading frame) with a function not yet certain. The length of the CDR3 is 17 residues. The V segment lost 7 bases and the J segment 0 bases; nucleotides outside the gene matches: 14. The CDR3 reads CASIRQGKSPVNTEAFF. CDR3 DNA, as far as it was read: TGCGCCAGCATTAGACAGGGTAAGTCGCCGGTGAACACTGAA.

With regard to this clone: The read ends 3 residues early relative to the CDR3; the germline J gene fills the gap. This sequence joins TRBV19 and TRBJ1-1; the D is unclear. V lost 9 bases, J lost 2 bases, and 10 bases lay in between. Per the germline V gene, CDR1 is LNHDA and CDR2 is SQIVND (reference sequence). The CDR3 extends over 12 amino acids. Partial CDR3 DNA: TGTGCCAGCAAGAAAGGCAACACTGAA. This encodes CASKKGNTE. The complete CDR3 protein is CASKKGNTEAFF.

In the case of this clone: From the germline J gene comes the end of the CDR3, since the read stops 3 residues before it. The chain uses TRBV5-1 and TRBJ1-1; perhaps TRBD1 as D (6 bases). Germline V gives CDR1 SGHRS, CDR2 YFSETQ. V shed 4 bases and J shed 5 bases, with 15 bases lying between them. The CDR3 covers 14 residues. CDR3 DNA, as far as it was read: TGCGCCAGCAGCCAGGACAGCTTGGGGACTGAA. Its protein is CASSQDSLGTE. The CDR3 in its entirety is CASSQDSLGTEAFF.

This CDR3 reads CASSFSGGNTGELFF. The DNA read from the CDR3 is TGTGCCAGCAGCTTTTCTGGCGGGAACACCGGGGAG. The V gene is TRBV7-3, the J gene TRBJ2-2; D is uncertain. The CDR3 end lies 3 residues beyond the end of the read and is filled in from the germline J gene. V was trimmed by 3 bases and J by 1 base, leaving 9 bases between them. This CDR3 contains 15 residues. Germline-derived CDR1 and CDR2 are SGHTA and FQGTGA.

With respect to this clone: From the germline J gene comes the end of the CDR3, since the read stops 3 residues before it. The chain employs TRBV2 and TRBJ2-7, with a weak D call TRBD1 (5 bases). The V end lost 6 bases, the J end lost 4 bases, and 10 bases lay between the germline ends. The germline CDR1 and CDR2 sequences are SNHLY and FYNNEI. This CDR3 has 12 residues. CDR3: CASSKDRYEQYF. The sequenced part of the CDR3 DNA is TGTGCCAGCAGCAAAGACAGATACGAG.

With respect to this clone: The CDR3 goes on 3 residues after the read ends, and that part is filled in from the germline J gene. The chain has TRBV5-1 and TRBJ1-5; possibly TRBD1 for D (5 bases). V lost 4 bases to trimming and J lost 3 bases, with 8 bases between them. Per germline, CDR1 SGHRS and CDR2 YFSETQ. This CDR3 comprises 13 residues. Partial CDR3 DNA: TGCGCCAGCAGCACGGACAACAATCAGCCC. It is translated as CASSTDNNQP. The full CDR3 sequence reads CASSTDNNQPQHF. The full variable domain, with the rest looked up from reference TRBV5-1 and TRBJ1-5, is KAGVTQTPRYLIKTRGQQVTLSCSPISGHRSVSWYQQTPGQGLQFLFEYFSETQRNKGNFPGRFSGRQFSNSRSEMNVSTLELGDSALYLCASSTDNNQPQHFGDGTRLSIL.

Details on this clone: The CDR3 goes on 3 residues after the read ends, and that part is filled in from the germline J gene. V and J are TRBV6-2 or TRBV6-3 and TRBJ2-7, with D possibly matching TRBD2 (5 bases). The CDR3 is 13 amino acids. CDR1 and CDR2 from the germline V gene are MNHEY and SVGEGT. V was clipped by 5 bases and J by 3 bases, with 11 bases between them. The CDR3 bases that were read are TGTGCCAGCAGTCGACTACGAATCTACGAG. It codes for CASSRLRIYE. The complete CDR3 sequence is CASSRLRIYEQYF.

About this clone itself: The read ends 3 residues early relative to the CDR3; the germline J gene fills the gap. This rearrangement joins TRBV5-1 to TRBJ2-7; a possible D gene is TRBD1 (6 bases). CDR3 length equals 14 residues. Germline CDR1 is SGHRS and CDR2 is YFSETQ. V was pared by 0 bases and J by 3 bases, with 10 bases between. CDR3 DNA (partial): TGCGCCAGCAGCTTGGGGGGACAAAACTACGAG. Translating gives CASSLGGQNYE. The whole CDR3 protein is CASSLGGQNYEQYF. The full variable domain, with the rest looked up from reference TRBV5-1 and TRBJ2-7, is KAGVTQTPRYLIKTRGQQVTLSCSPISGHRSVSWYQQTPGQGLQFLFEYFSETQRNKGNFPGRFSGRQFSNSRSEMNVSTLELGDSALYLCASSLGGQNYEQYFGPGTRLTVT.

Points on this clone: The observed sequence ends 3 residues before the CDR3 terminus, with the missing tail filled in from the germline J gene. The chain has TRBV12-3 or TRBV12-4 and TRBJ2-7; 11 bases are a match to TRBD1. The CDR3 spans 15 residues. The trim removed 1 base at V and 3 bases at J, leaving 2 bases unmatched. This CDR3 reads CASSLVGTGGYEQYF. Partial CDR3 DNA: TGTGCCAGCAGTTTAGTGGGGACAGGGGGCTACGAG.

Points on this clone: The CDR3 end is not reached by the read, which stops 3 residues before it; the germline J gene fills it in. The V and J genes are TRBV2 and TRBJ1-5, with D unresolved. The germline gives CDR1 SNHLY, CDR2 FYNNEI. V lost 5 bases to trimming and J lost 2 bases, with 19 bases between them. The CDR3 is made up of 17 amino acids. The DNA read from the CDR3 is TGTGCCAGCAGTTCCACAGAAATAAGTAGGGGCAATCAGCCC. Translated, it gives CASSSTEISRGNQP. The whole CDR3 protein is CASSSTEISRGNQPQHF.

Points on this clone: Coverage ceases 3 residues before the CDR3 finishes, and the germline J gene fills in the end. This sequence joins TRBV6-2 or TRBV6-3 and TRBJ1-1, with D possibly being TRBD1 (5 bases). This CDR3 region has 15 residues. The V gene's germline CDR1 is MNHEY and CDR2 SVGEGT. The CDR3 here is CASSYRAGQQETAFF. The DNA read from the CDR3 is TGTGCCAGCAGTTACAGAGCGGGGCAACAAGAGACA.

The covered CDR3 bases are TGTGCCAGCAGTGCTCGAGGAAGGGGCAATCAGCCC. Encoded protein: CASSARGRGNQP. The whole CDR3 protein is CASSARGRGNQPQHF. The V gene is TRBV2, the J gene TRBJ1-5; D gene uncertain. The missing CDR3 end, 3 residues past where the read stops, is filled in from the germline J gene. Germline V CDR1 and CDR2: SNHLY, FYNNEI. V dropped 4 bases and J dropped 2 bases, with 12 bases sitting between them. The CDR3 runs 15 residues.

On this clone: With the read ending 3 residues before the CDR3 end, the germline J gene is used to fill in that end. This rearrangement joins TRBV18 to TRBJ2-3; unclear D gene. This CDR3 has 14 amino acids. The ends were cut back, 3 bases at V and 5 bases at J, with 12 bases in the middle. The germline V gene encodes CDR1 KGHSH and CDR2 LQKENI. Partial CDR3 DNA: TGTGCCAGCTCACCGGTTTTGCAAGGAGATACG. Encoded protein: CASSPVLQGDT. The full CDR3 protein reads CASSPVLQGDTQYF.

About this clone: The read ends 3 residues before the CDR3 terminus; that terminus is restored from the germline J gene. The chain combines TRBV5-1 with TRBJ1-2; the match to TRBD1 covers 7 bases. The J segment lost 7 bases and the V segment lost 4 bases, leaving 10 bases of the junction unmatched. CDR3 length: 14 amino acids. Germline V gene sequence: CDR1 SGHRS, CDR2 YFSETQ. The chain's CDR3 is CASSPRDRTIGYTF. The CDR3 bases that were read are TGCGCCAGCAGCCCCCGGGACAGAACTATTGGC.

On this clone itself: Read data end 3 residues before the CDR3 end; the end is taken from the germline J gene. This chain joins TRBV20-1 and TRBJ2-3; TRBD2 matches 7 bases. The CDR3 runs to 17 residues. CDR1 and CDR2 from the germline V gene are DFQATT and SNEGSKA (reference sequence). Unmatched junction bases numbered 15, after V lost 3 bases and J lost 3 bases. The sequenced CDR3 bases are TGCAGTGCTAGTGGGGCCCTACGGGGGGTAAGGACAGATACG. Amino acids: CSASGALRGVRTDT. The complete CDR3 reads CSASGALRGVRTDTQYF.

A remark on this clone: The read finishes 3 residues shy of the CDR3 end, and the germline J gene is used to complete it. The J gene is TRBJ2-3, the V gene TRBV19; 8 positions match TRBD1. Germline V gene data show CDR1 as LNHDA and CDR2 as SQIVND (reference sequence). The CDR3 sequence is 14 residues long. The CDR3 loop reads CASSFRTGQKTQYF. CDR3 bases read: TGTGCCAGTAGTTTTCGGACAGGGCAAAAGACG.

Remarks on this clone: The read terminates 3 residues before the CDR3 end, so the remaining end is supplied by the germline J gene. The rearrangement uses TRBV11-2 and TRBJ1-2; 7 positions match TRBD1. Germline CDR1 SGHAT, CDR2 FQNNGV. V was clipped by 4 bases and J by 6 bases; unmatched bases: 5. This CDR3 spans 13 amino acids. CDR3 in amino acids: CASSYGTEDGYTF. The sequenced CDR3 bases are TGTGCCAGCAGCTACGGGACAGAGGATGGC.

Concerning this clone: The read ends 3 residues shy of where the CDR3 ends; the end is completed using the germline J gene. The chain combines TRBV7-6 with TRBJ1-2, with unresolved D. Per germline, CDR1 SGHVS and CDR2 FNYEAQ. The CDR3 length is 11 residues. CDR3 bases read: TGTGCCAGCAGCTTAGACTACGAC. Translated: CASSLDYD. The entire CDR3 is CASSLDYDYTF.

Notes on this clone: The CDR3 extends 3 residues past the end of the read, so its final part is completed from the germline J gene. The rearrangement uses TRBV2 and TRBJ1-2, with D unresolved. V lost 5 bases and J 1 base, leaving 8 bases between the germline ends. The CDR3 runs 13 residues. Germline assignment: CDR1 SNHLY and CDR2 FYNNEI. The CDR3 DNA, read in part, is TGTGCCAGCAGTCCTCCGGGTAACTATGGC. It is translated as CASSPPGNYG. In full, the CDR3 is CASSPPGNYGYTF.

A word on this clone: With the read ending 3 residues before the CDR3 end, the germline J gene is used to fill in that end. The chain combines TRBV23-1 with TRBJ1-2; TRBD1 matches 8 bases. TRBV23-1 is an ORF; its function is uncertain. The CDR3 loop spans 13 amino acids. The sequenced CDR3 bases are TGCGCCAGCGGACAGGGTGAAGCCTACGAC. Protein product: CASGQGEAYD. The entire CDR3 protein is CASGQGEAYDYTF.

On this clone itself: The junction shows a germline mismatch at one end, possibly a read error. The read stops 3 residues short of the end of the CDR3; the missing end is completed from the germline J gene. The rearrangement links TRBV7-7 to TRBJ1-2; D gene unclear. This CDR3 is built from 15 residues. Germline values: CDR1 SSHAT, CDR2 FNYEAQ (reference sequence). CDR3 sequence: CASSLGPMAGDDYTF. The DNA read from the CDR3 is TGTGCTAGCAGCTTAGGTCCGATGGCGGGCGATGAC. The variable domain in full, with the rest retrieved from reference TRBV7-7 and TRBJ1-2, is GAGVSQSPRYKVTKRGQDVTLRCDPISSHATLYWYQQALGQGPEFLTYFNYEAQPDKSGLPSDRFSAERPEGSISTLTIQRTEQRDSAMYRCASSLGPMAGDDYTFGSGTRLTVV.

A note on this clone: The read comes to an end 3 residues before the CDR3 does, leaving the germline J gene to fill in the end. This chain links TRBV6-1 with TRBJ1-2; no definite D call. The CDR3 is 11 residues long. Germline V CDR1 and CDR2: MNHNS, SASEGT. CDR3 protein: CASSGSYDYTF. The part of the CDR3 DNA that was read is TGTGCCAGCAGTGGTTCCTACGAC.

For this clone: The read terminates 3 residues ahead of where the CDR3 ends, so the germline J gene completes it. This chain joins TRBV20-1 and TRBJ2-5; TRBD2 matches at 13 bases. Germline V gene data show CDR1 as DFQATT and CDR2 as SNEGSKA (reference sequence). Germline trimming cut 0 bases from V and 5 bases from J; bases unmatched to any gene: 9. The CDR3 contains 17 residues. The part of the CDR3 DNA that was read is TGCAGTGCTAGAGATCTAGGACTAGCGGGAGTCTGGGAGACC. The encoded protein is CSARDLGLAGVWET. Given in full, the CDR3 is CSARDLGLAGVWETQYF.

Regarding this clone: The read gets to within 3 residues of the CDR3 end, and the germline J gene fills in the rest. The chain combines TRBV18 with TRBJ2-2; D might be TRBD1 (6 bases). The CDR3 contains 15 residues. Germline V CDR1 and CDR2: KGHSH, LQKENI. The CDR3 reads CASSPPGQGNEKLFF. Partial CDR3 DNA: TGTGCCAGCTCACCACCGGGTCAGGGGAATGAAAAG.

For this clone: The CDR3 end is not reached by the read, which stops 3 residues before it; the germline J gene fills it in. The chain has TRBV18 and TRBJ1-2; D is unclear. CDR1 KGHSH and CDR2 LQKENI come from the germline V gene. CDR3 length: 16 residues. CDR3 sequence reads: CASSPPNSRGRNDYTF. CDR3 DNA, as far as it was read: TGTGCCAGCTCACCCCCCAATTCCCGCGGGAGGAATGAC.

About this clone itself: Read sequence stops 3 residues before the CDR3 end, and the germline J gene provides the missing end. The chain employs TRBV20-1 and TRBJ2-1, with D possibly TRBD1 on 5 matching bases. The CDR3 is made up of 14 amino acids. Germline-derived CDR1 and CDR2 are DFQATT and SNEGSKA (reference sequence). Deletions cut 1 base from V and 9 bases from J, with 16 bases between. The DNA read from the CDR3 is TGCAGTGCTAGAGTCCCTCTAGTTCAGGGTGAG. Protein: CSARVPLVQGE. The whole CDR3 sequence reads CSARVPLVQGEQFF.